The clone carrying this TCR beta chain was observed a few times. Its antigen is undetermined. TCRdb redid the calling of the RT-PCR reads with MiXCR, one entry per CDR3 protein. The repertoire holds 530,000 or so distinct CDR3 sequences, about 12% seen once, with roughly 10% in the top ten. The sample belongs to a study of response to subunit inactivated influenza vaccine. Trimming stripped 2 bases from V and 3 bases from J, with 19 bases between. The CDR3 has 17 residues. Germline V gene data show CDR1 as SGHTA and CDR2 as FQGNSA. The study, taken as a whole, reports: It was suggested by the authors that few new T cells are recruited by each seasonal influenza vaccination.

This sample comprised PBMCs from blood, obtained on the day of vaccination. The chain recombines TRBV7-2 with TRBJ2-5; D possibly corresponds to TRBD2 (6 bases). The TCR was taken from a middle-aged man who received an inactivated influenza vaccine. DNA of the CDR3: TGTGCCAGCAGCTTACCCCTGGCGGGAACTTGGGAAGAGACCCAGTACTTC. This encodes CASSLPLAGTWEETQYF.